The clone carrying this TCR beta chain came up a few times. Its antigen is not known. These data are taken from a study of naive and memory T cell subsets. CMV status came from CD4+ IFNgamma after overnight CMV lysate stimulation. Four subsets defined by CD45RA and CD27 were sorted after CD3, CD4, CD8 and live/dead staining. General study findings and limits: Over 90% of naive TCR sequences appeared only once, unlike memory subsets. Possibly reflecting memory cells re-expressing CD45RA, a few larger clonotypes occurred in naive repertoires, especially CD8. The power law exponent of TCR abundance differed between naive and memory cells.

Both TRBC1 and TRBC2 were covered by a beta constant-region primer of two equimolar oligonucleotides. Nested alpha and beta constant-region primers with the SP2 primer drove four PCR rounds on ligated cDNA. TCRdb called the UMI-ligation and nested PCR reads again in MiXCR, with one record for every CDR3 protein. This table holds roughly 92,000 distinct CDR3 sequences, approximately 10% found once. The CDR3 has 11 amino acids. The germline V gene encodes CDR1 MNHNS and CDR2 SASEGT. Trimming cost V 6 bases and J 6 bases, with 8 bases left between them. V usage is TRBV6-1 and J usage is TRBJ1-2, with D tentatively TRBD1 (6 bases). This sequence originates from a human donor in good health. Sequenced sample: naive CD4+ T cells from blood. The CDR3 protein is CASRQGNGYTF. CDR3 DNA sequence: TGTGCCAGCAGACAGGGTAATGGCTACACCTTC.